This T cell receptor beta chain was sequenced for a study of PD-1 blockade in mismatch repair-deficient tumors. All patients were mismatch repair deficient, assessed by either PCR or immunohistochemistry. A few pembrolizumab responders had their TCRs sequenced. TCRdb's table, derived via immunoSEQ multiplex PCR, lists solely in-frame clones and lacks some. Of approximately 80,000 clones in the sample, roughly 80% were seen once. General study points: Tumor-resident clones, often absent from pretreatment blood, expanded after pembrolizumab and then contracted.

Regarding this clone: Its antigen is unknown.

The CDR3 sequence is 12 residues long. V lost 8 bases and J 4 bases, leaving 13 bases between the germline ends. Germline-derived CDR1 and CDR2 are SQVTM and ANQGSEA. V and J are TRBV29-1 and TRBJ2-3, with D possibly TRBD2 on 5 matching bases. Material: peripheral blood, obtained 44 weeks after starting pembrolizumab. This receptor was obtained from an adult with mismatch repair-deficient cancer. The CDR3 DNA sequence: TGCAGCTATTCGGGGTACGCAGATACGCAGTATTTT. Its protein is CSYSGYADTQYF.